Included here is one T cell receptor beta chain sequence, with context. At the DNA level, this CDR3 is encoded by other sequences in the same sample as well. Adults between roughly 18 and 95 years of age took part from under 25 US areas. Cohorts were determined from participant-reported clinical history. This entry belongs to a study of blood T cell repertoires in COVID-19. Study as a whole: Nucleic acid was either cDNA or gDNA, and it came from T cells, B-cell-depleted T cells, or PBMCs.

Original methodology: Reference gene primer amplification gave estimated nucleated cell counts. The assay was immunoSEQ multiplex PCR, and TCRdb's table has in-frame clones only and misses some. The D gene and trimming were derived from the DNA, and the V and J assignments and clone size from that table. The sample lists fewer than 500,000 clones, about nine tenths occurring once. The CDR3 consists of 13 residues. V gave up 6 bases and J gave up 1 base; unmatched junction bases: 2. Germline lookup yields CDR1 MNHEY and CDR2 SVGAGI. Sequencing was done on a sample of PBMCs or T cells enriched from blood (not recorded which). This TCR was recovered from a woman in her late teens or twenties who had recovered from COVID-19. V gene TRBV6-5 combines with J gene TRBJ1-2; 7 nucleotides agree with TRBD1. CDR3: CASSRDSNYGYTF. The CDR3 region has the DNA TGTGCCAGCAGCAGGGACAGTAACTATGGCTACACCTTC.